This T cell receptor (beta chain) was retrieved from a study of blood T cell repertoires in COVID-19. Across the study: COVID-19 samples from acute and convalescent phases originated in the United States, Italy and Spain.

The V end lost 8 bases, the J end lost 6 bases, and 13 bases lay between the germline ends. Germline V gene lookup returns CDR1 MNHNY and CDR2 SVGAGI (reference sequence). This CDR3 region has 12 residues. Original handling: Nucleated cell number was recorded as an estimate derived from reference gene primer amplification. Some clones are missing from TCRdb's copy, which holds only in-frame ones; the method was immunoSEQ multiplex PCR. D and trimming come from the DNA, and the V and J calls and clone size come from that table. The table has tens of thousands of clones, under 70% seen once. Sequences were obtained from peripheral blood. The rearrangement joins TRBV6-6 to TRBJ1-1, with D possibly matching TRBD1 (5 bases). The clonotype was recovered from a woman in her 70s with acute or convalescent COVID-19. The CDR3 DNA sequence: TGTGCCAGCGGGGTCAGGGTTCCTGAAGCTTTCTTT. This translates into CASGVRVPEAFF.